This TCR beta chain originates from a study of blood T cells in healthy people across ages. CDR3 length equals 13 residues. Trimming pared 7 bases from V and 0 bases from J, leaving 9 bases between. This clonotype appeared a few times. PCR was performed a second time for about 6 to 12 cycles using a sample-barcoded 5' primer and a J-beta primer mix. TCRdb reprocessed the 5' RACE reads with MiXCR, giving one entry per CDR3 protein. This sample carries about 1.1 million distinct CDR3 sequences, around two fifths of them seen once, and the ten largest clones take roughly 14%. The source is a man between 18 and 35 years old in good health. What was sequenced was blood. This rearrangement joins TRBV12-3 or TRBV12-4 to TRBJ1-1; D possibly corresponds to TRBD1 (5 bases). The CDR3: CASTGRLNTEAFF. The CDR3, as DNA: TGTGCCAGCACGGGACGGTTGAACACTGAAGCTTTCTTT.